The count of the clone carrying this T cell receptor beta chain is one. This sample is part of a study of blood T cell repertoires in COVID-19. Overall study context: The origin of the acute and convalescent COVID-19 samples was the United States, Italy and Spain. Sources were T cells, B-cell-depleted T cells, or PBMCs; the material itself was cDNA or gDNA.

Authors' data handling: Estimates of nucleated cell counts were drawn from the amplification of reference gene primers. Here immunoSEQ multiplex PCR was the method, and the copy in TCRdb shows in-frame clones only, minus some. The V and J calls and clone size come from that table; D and trimming were worked out from the DNA. The repertoire holds 100,000 to 150,000 clones, with about 86% as singletons. Trimming removed 5 bases from V and 4 bases from J, with 14 bases in between. The V gene's germline CDR1 is SNHLY and CDR2 FYNNEI. The length of the CDR3 is 14 residues. The chain couples TRBV2 to TRBJ1-1, with a possible D match to TRBD1 (5 bases). The clonotype originates from a woman aged 45-65 years with acute or convalescent COVID-19. Sequenced material: peripheral blood. CDR3 region: CASSPKRGSTEAFF. As DNA, the CDR3 is TGTGCCAGCAGTCCGAAAAGGGGAAGCACTGAAGCTTTCTTT.